The T cell receptor (beta chain) under discussion was sequenced for a study of OX40 agonist ivuxolimab in advanced cancers. Study context: Ivuxolimab, an agonistic anti-OX40 (CD134) antibody, was given to patients. Cohort: 80% to 85% men, mean age approximately 64, aged about 23 to 80. Partial responses, seen in three patients, involved one hepatocellular carcinoma and two cutaneous melanomas.

Study conclusions and caveats: No antigen was identified for the clonally expanded peripheral T cells.

In the case of this clone: Its specificity is unknown.

Clones were sequenced by immunoSEQ multiplex PCR, and TCRdb holds only the in-frame ones, with some missing. The sample carries around 70,000 clones, 87% recorded once. This CDR3 is 16 amino acids long. V was cut by 6 bases and J by 0 bases, with 15 bases left in between. In germline, CDR1 is MDHEN, CDR2 SYDVKM. This chain links TRBV28 with TRBJ1-3; weak D call: TRBD1 (5 bases). This clonotype was obtained from an adult with an advanced solid tumor such as melanoma, head and neck, liver or kidney cancer. The specimen was CD4+ or CD8+ T cells sorted from blood, collected in a trial of the OX40 agonist ivuxolimab. The CDR3: CASSEIQDSSGNTIYF. Written as DNA, the CDR3 is TGTGCCAGCAGCGAAATACAGGACTCCTCTGGAAACACCATATATTTT.